One sample yielded the 8 T cell receptor beta chains listed below, sequenced in a study of blood T cell repertoires in COVID-19. Using immunoSEQ multiplex PCR, the repertoire was profiled, and TCRdb retains in-frame clones only, with some absent. The sample lists about 52,000 clones; about four fifths were seen once. Specimen: peripheral blood. The receptors derive from an elderly man with COVID-19, enrolled during active disease.

The chain employs TRBV7-9 and TRBJ1-4; D gene uncertain. The V end was cut by 2 bases, the J end by 5 bases, with 6 bases between. CDR1 is SEHNR and CDR2 is FQNEAQ in the germline V gene (reference sequence). This CDR3 is built from 13 residues. The DNA of the CDR3 is TGTGCCAGCAGCTTACTCGGGAATGAAAAACTGTTTTTT. As protein: CASSLLGNEKLFF.

The chain recombines TRBV5-1 with TRBJ2-3; D may be TRBD1 (5 bases). The V gene lost 4 bases and the J gene lost 4 bases, with 10 bases spanning the gap. This CDR3 region has 13 residues. Germline V CDR1 and CDR2: SGHRS, YFSETQ. The CDR3 spells CASSVQGSDTQYF. As DNA, the CDR3 is TGCGCCAGCAGCGTCCAGGGTTCAGATACGCAGTATTTT.

The chain is built from TRBV6-5 and TRBJ2-3; 7 bases are a match to TRBD1. This CDR3 has 13 residues. V lost 3 bases and J lost 5; bases outside the gene matches: 2. CDR1 is MNHEY, CDR2 SVGAGI, per germline. CDR3 nucleotides: TGTGCCAGCAGTTATACAGGGGAAGATACGCAGTATTTT. Translated, it gives CASSYTGEDTQYF.

This clone has just a few counts. The rearrangement links TRBV18 to TRBJ1-5; 8 bases match TRBD1. J was trimmed by 4 bases and V by 2 bases; bases with no gene match: 7. This CDR3 contains 16 residues. Germline CDR1 and CDR2: KGHSH and LQKENI. The DNA of the CDR3 is TGTGCCAGCTCACCAGCGGCAGGGGGCTTGAATCAGCCCCAGCATTTT. Translated, it gives CASSPAAGGLNQPQHF.

The genes are TRBV28 and TRBJ1-1, with D uncertain. V lost 6 bases to trimming and J lost 2 bases, with 4 bases between them. Germline CDR1 MDHEN, CDR2 SYDVKM. The CDR3 spans 11 residues. In DNA, the CDR3 is TGTGCCAGCAGACTTAACACTGAAGCTTTCTTT. As protein: CASRLNTEAFF.

The CDR3 DNA reads as TGTGCCAGCAGTTCCAGCGGAATCCAAGAGACCCAGTACTTC. Amino acid sequence: CASSSSGIQETQYF. This chain links TRBV7-7 with TRBJ2-5, with D possibly TRBD2 on 5 matching bases. With 6 bases removed from V and 1 base from J, the gap between germline ends came to 12 bases. The germline CDR1 and CDR2 sequences are SSHAT and FNYEAQ (reference sequence). This CDR3 comprises 14 residues. Together with reference TRBV7-7 and TRBJ2-5, the CDR3 gives the full variable domain: GAGVSQSPRYKVTKRGQDVTLRCDPISSHATLYWYQQALGQGPEFLTYFNYEAQPDKSGLPSDRFSAERPEGSISTLTIQRTEQRDSAMYRCASSSSGIQETQYFGPGTRLLVL.

This clone has a single count. The V gene is TRBV7-2, the J gene TRBJ1-1; possible D gene TRBD1, 5 bases. Trimming removed 5 bases at V and 5 bases at J, with 15 bases between. The CDR3 runs to 14 residues. Germline V gives CDR1 SGHTA, CDR2 FQGNSA. The CDR3 is CASSKPGGMTEAFF. The DNA for the CDR3 is TGTGCCAGCAGCAAACCCGGGGGGATGACTGAAGCTTTCTTT. The variable domain in full, completed from reference TRBV7-2 and TRBJ1-1, reads GAGVSQSPSNKVTEKGKDVELRCDPISGHTALYWYRQSLGQGLEFLIYFQGNSAPDKSGLPSDRFSAERTGGSVSTLTIQRTQQEDSAVYLCASSKPGGMTEAFFGQGTRLTVV.

The chain is built from TRBV5-1 and TRBJ1-2, with 7 bases fitting TRBD1. The CDR3 consists of 15 residues. V lost 2 bases, J lost 6 bases, and 10 bases stayed unmatched. The germline V gene has CDR1 SGHRS and CDR2 YFSETQ. CDR3 bases: TGCGCCAGCAGCTTCGCTACCTCCACAGGGGATGGCTACACCTTC. Translating gives CASSFATSTGDGYTF.